This T cell receptor (beta chain) comes out of a study of T-cell reconstitution after alpha-beta-depleted transplantation in children. Unique molecular identifiers were incorporated during preparation of the TCRbeta library. Each CDR3 protein is one row after TCRdb ran MiXCR on the PCR reads. Of 230,000 or so distinct CDR3 sequences in the sample, 9.5% to 15% were seen once. This clonotype showed up many times. The TCR sequence derives from a human donor who donated a stem cell graft to a child with acute lymphoblastic leukemia. The specimen was PBMCs from the stem cell graft donor, collected from the stem cell graft.

The CDR3 bases are TGTGCCAGCAGTTTCTCTATCGAAGGGACTAGCGGGAGTATCGATGAGCAGTTCTTC. Protein product: CASSFSIEGTSGSIDEQFF. The chain recombines TRBV28 with TRBJ2-1; 14 positions match TRBD2. CDR1 and CDR2 from the germline V gene are MDHEN and SYDVKM. The CDR3 extends over 19 amino acids. V lost 3 bases and J lost 8; bases outside the gene matches: 15.